Presented here are 19 T cell receptor beta chains from one specimen sequenced in a study of T-cell memory formation after mild COVID-19. From the 5' RACE reads, TCRdb called clonotypes with MiXCR, one entry per CDR3 protein. The table has about 420,000 distinct CDR3 sequences, under 25% seen once. The specimen was PBMCs or a T cell subset sorted from them (not recorded which). These receptors all come from an adult woman who had mild COVID-19 (a few samples of this study predate the infection). Cell type and time point are not known.

This clonotype was recorded a few times. V gene TRBV29-1 combines with J gene TRBJ2-1, with D unclear. The V end lost 5 bases, the J end lost 0 bases, and 11 bases lay between the germline ends. The V gene's germline CDR1 is SQVTM and CDR2 ANQGSEA. This CDR3 spans 14 amino acids. The CDR3 DNA reads as TGCAGCGTTTTGAGGATCCGCTCCTACAATGAGCAGTTCTTC. Translation gives CSVLRIRSYNEQFF.

The chain links TRBV3-1 to TRBJ2-7; D is undetermined. This CDR3 is 15 amino acids long. The germline V gene encodes CDR1 LGHDT and CDR2 YNNKEL (reference sequence). The V end was cut by 0 bases, the J end by 0 bases, with 9 bases between. For the CDR3, the DNA is TGTGCCAGCAGCCAAGATGTCAGGCACTCCTACGAGCAGTACTTC. This sequence encodes CASSQDVRHSYEQYF.

This clonotype was observed a handful of times. The rearrangement links TRBV20-1 to TRBJ2-1; 10 bases map to TRBD2. This CDR3 has 15 residues. The junction had 6 bases not matched to a gene; V was cut back by 3 bases and J by 4 bases. Germline V CDR1 and CDR2: DFQATT, SNEGSKA (reference sequence). The CDR3 DNA sequence: TGCAGTGCTAGTAGCCTAGCGGGGGTATACAATGAGCAGTTCTTC. It yields the protein CSASSLAGVYNEQFF.

The chain is built from TRBV3-1 and TRBJ2-3, with D uncertain. The ends were cut back, 0 bases at V and 0 bases at J, with 16 bases in the middle. Germline V gene lookup returns CDR1 LGHDT and CDR2 YNNKEL (reference sequence). The CDR3 runs to 18 residues. The CDR3 nucleotides read TGTGCCAGCAGCCAAGATCGGAGCCGGTTATCTAGCACAGATACGCAGTATTTT. Its protein product is CASSQDRSRLSSTDTQYF.

The chain employs TRBV10-3 and TRBJ2-7, with TRBD1 matching 7 bases. With 7 bases clipped from V and 5 bases from J, the junction kept 8 bases outside the gene matches. Germline assignment: CDR1 ENHRY and CDR2 SYGVKD. This CDR3 region has 13 residues. This chain's CDR3 is CAITEQGVHEQYF. In DNA form, the CDR3 reads TGTGCCATCACCGAGCAGGGGGTACACGAGCAGTACTTC.

CDR3 bases: TGTGCCAGCAGTGCCACGGTCTCTGGAAACACCATATATTTT. Its translation is CASSATVSGNTIYF. The rearrangement links TRBV6-6 to TRBJ1-3; D remains ambiguous. Deletions cut 5 bases from V and 0 bases from J, with 8 bases between. CDR3 length: 14 amino acids. Germline V CDR1 and CDR2: MNHNY, SVGAGI (reference sequence).

Only a few counts were recorded for this clonotype. The rearrangement links TRBV7-6 to TRBJ2-5; D is perhaps TRBD2 (5 bases). Trimming took 7 bases from V and 2 from J, leaving 11 bases between them. The CDR3 spans 13 residues. Germline loops: CDR1 SGHVS, CDR2 FNYEAQ. CDR3: CASTHGVQETQYF. As DNA, the CDR3 is TGTGCCAGCACGCACGGGGTACAAGAGACCCAGTACTTC.

In its sample, this clonotype was seen a few times. As DNA, the CDR3 is TGTGCCAGTAGTCCATCAACAGGGCTGGGAACAGATACGCAGTATTTT. It is translated as CASSPSTGLGTDTQYF. V gene TRBV19 combines with J gene TRBJ2-3; maybe TRBD1 (6 bases). Between the trimmed V and J ends, which lost 5 bases and 3 bases, there was a span of 18 bases. The CDR3 spans 16 residues. Germline lookup yields CDR1 LNHDA and CDR2 SQIVND (reference sequence). Combining the CDR3 with reference TRBV19 and TRBJ2-3 gives the whole variable domain DGGITQSPKYLFRKEGQNVTLSCEQNLNHDAMYWYRQDPGQGLRLIYYSQIVNDFQKGDIAEGYSVSREKKESFPLTVTSAQKNPTAFYLCASSPSTGLGTDTQYFGPGTRLTVL.

This clonotype was observed a few times. The chain couples TRBV7-9 to TRBJ2-3; 8 bases agree with TRBD1. Germline CDR1 reads SEHNR; CDR2 reads FQNEAQ (reference sequence). The CDR3 is 17 residues long. Trimming at V came to 3 bases and at J to 2 bases, leaving 10 bases not matched to a gene. Written as DNA, the CDR3 is TGTGCCAGCAGCTTCCTCGAAGGGACAGGCCCCACAGATACGCAGTATTTT. As protein: CASSFLEGTGPTDTQYF.

This clonotype was detected a few times. The chain carries TRBV6-5 and TRBJ1-1, with a weak D call TRBD1 (6 bases). V was cut by 2 bases and J by 0 bases, with 13 bases left in between. This CDR3 region has 16 residues. In germline, CDR1 is MNHEY, CDR2 SVGAGI. Here the CDR3 DNA reads TGTGCCAGCAGTTACACCCTACAGGGATTGAACACTGAAGCTTTCTTT. Its translation: CASSYTLQGLNTEAFF.

This clonotype was detected many times. V usage is TRBV20-1 and J usage is TRBJ1-1, with D possibly TRBD1 on 6 matching bases. The CDR3 is made up of 13 amino acids. With 6 bases removed from V and 9 bases from J, the gap between germline ends came to 20 bases. Germline CDR1 and CDR2: DFQATT and SNEGSKA (reference sequence). In DNA form, the CDR3 reads TGCAGTGCCCCCACCCAGGACAGACTCAAAGCTTTCTTT. As protein: CSAPTQDRLKAFF.

This clonotype has ten or more counts. The chain is built from TRBV7-8 and TRBJ2-4; D gene unclear. The germline gives CDR1 SGHVS, CDR2 FQNEAQ. Trimming left V 5 bases short and J 7 bases short, with 9 bases between. CDR3 size: 12 residues. The CDR3 coding sequence is TGTGCCAGCAGCGAACCCCCCAACATTCAGTACTTC. It specifies CASSEPPNIQYF.

This chain uses TRBV5-5 with TRBJ2-5, with D perhaps TRBD1 or TRBD2 (5 bases each). The CDR3 totals 17 residues. V lost 7 bases and J 4 bases, leaving 26 bases between the germline ends. CDR1 is SGHKS, CDR2 YYEKEE, per germline (reference sequence). CDR3 sequence reads: CASGTDPGRDVRETQYF. The CDR3 region has the DNA TGTGCCAGCGGAACTGACCCGGGCAGGGACGTAAGAGAGACCCAGTACTTC.

This chain joins TRBV19 and TRBJ2-7, with TRBD1 identical over 9 bases. The J segment lost 2 bases and the V segment lost 6 bases, leaving 8 bases of the junction unmatched. The germline CDR1 and CDR2 sequences are LNHDA and SQIVND (reference sequence). This CDR3 has 15 residues. The CDR3 spells CASRGTDRGTYEQYF. CDR3 sequence (DNA): TGTGCCAGTAGGGGAACGGACAGGGGAACCTACGAGCAGTACTTC.

This clonotype occurred a few times. This sequence joins TRBV6-6 and TRBJ1-2; no definite D call. Germline V gene sequence: CDR1 MNHNY, CDR2 SVGAGI (reference sequence). The V end lost 2 bases, the J end lost 6 bases, and 7 bases lay between the germline ends. This CDR3 region has 12 residues. The CDR3 nucleotides read TGTGCCAGCAGTTACGGCCTTGATGGCTACACCTTC. It is translated as CASSYGLDGYTF.

The chain uses TRBV6-1 and TRBJ1-5; the D gene is possibly TRBD1 (5 bases). The germline V gene has CDR1 MNHNS and CDR2 SASEGT. Trimming left V 6 bases short and J 2 bases short, with 20 bases between. The CDR3 spans 17 residues. CDR3 protein: CASRRVGVGAGNQPQHF. The CDR3 DNA reads as TGTGCCAGCAGGAGGGTAGGAGTAGGGGCCGGCAATCAGCCCCAGCATTTT.

This clonotype has more than one count but fewer than ten. The genes are TRBV20-1 and TRBJ2-2; D might be TRBD1 or TRBD2, each matching 5 bases. CDR3 length equals 15 residues. Trimming left V 1 base short and J 5 bases short, with 14 bases between. CDR1 is DFQATT, CDR2 SNEGSKA, per germline (reference sequence). This CDR3 is CSARVAGDPTGELFF. The CDR3 DNA is TGCAGTGCTAGAGTTGCCGGGGACCCAACCGGGGAGCTGTTTTTT.

This clonotype was observed a handful of times. This chain connects TRBV27 to TRBJ2-1; 11 nucleotides agree with TRBD2. This CDR3 region has 14 residues. V trimming: 9 bases; J trimming: 8 bases; junction bases outside the gene matches: 9. Germline values: CDR1 MNHEY, CDR2 SMNVEV (reference sequence). CDR3 sequence reads: CASNRVAGGHEQFF. For the CDR3, the DNA is TGTGCCAGTAATCGGGTAGCGGGAGGGCATGAGCAGTTCTTC.

This chain joins TRBV9 and TRBJ2-7; D remains unclear. Trimming took 0 bases from V and 0 from J, leaving 13 bases between them. This CDR3 has 16 residues. Per germline, CDR1 SGDLS and CDR2 YYNGEE. The CDR3: CASSVAAETSSYEQYF. The CDR3 nucleotides read TGTGCCAGCAGCGTAGCGGCAGAAACCAGCTCCTACGAGCAGTACTTC.